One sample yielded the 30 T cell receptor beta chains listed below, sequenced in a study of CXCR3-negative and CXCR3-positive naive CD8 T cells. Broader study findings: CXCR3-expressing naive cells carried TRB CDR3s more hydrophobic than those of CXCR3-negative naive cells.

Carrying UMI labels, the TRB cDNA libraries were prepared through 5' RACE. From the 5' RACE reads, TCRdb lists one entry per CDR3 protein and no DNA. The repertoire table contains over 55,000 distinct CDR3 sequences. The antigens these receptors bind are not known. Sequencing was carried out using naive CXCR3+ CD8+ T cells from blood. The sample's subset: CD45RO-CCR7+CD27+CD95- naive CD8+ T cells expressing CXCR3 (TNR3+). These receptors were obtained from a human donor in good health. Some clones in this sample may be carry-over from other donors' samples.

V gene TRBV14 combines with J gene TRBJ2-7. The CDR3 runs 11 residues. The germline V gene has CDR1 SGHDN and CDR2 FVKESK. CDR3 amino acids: CASSQAYEQYF.

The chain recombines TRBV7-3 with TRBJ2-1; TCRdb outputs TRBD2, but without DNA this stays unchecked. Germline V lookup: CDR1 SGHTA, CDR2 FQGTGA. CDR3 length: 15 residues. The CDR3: CASSPDPTSHNEQFF. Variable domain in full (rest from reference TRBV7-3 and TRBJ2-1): GAGVSQTPSNKVTEKGKYVELRCDPISGHTALYWYRQSLGQGPEFLIYFQGTGAADDSGLPNDRFFAVRPEGSVSTLKIQRTERGDSAVYLCASSPDPTSHNEQFFGPGTRLTVL.

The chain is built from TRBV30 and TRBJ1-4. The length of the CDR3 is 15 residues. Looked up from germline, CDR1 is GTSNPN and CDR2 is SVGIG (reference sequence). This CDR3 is CAWTLGLKGSEKLFF.

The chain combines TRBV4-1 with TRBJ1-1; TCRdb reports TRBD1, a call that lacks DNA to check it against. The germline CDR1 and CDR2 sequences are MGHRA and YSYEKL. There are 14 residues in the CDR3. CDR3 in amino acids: CASSQATGETEAFF.

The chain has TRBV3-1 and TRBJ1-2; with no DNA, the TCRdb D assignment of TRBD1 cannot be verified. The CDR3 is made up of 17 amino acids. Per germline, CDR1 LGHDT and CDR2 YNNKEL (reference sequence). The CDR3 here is CASVSSSRGRSVDGYTF.

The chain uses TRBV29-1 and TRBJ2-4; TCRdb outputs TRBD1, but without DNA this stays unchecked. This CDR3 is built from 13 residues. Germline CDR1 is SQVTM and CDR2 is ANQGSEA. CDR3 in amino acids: CSARGGTLNIQYF.

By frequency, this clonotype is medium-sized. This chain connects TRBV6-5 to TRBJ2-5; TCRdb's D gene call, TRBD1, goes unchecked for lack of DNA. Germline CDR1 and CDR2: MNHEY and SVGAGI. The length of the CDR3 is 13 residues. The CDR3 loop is CASSYFREETQYF.

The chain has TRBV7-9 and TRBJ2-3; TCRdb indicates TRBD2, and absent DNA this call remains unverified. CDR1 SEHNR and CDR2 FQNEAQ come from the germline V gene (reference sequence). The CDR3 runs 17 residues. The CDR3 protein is CASSLLTSGRTTDTQYF.

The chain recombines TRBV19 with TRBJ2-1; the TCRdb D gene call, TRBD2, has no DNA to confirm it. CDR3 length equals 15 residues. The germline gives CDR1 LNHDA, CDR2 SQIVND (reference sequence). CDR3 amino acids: CASSMGRARYNEQFF. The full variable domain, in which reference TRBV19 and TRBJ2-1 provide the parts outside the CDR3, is DGGITQSPKYLFRKEGQNVTLSCEQNLNHDAMYWYRQDPGQGLRLIYYSQIVNDFQKGDIAEGYSVSREKKESFPLTVTSAQKNPTAFYLCASSMGRARYNEQFFGPGTRLTVL.

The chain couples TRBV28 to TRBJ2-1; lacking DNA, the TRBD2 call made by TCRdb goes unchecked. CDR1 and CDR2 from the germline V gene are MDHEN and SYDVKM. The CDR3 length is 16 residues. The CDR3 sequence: CASSPLAGGPRDEQFF.

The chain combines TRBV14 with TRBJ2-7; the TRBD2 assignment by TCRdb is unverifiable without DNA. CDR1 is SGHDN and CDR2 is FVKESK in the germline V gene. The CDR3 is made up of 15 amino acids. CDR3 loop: CASSQVSEGKDEQYF.

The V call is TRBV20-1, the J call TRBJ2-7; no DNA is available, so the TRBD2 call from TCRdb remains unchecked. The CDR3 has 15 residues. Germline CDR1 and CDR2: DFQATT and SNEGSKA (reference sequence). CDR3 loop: CSARDLWTSGGEQYF.

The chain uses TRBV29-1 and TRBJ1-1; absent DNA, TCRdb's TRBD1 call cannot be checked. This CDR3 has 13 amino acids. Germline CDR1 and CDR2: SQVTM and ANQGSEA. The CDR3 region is CSVLTVGNTEAFF.

The chain's CDR3 is CARSLVSQGTLSTEAFF. This chain joins TRBV5-3 and TRBJ1-1; TCRdb indicates TRBD1, and absent DNA this call remains unverified. TRBV5-3 is noted as an ORF with a role that remains uncertain. This CDR3 comprises 17 residues.

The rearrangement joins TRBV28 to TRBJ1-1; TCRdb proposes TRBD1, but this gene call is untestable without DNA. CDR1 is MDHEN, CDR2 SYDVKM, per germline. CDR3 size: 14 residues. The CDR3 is CASSLAGAATEAFF.

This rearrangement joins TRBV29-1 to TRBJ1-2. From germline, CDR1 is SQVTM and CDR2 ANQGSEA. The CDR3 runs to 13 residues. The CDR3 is CSVEDPQFYGYTF. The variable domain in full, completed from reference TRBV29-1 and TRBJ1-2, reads SAVISQKPSRDICQRGTSLTIQCQVDSQVTMMFWYRQQPGQSLTLIATANQGSEATYESGFVIDKFPISRPNLTFSTLTVSNMSPEDSSIYLCSVEDPQFYGYTFGSGTRLTVV.

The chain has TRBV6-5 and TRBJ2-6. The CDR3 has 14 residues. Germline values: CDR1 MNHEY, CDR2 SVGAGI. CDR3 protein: CASSRYSGANVLTF.

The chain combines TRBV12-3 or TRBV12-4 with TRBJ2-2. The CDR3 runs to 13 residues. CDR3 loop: CASRSRYSGELFF.

CDR3 sequence reads: CASSSGTVDNEQFF. V gene TRBV28 combines with J gene TRBJ2-1; TCRdb indicates TRBD1, and absent DNA this call remains unverified. This CDR3 region has 14 residues. The germline CDR1 and CDR2 sequences are MDHEN and SYDVKM.

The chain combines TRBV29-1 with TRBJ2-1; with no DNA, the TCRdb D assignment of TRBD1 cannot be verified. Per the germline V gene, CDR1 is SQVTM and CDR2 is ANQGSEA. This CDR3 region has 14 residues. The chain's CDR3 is CSVTGTESKNEQFF.

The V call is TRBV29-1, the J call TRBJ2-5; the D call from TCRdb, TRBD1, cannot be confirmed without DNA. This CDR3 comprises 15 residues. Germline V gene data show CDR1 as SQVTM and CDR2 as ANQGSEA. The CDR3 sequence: CSVSGQGWYQETQYF.

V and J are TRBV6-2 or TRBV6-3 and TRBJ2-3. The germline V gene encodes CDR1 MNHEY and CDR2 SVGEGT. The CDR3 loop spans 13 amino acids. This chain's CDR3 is CASSFSAEDTQYF.

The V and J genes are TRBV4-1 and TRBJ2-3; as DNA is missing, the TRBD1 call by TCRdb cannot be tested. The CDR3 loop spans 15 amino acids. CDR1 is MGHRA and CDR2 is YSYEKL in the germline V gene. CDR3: CASSQADTSTDTQYF.

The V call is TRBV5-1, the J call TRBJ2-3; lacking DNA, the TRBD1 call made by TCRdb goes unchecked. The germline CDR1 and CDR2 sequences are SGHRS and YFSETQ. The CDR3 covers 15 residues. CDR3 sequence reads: CASSLWEQGTDTQYF.

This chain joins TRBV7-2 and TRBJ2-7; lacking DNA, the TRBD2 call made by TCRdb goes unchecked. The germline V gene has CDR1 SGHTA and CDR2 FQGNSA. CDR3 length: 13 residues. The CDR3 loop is CASSLSGGGEQYF.

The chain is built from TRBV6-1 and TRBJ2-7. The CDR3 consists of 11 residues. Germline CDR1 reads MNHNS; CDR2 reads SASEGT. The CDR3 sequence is CASRLQGEQYF.

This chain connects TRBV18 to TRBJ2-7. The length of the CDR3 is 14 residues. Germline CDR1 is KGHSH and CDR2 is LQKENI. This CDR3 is CASSSERGSYEQYF.

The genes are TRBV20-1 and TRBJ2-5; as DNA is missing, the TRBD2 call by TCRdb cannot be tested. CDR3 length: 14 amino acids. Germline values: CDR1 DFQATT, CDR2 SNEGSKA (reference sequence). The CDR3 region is CSARDGRQQETQYF.

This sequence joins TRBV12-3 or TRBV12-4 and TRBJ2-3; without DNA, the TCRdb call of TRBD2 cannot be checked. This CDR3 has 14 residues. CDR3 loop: CASSLSGGPDTQYF.

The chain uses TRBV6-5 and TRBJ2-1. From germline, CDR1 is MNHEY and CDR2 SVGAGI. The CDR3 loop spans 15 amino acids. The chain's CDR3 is CASSVSGPAYNEQFF.